The 29 T cell receptor beta chains below come from one sample, sequenced in a study of blood T cell repertoires in COVID-19. Profiling relied on immunoSEQ multiplex PCR, and the TCRdb table lists in-frame clones only, not all of them. Here the sample spans 200,000 to 250,000 clones, 80% to 85% being singletons. The sequenced material came from PBMCs or T cells enriched from blood (not recorded which). These TCRs come from a woman between 40 and 55 years old who had recovered from COVID-19.

The J gene is TRBJ1-5, the V gene TRBV24-1; 8 nucleotides agree with TRBD1. The V and J ends lost 2 bases and 4 bases, in that order; junction bases with no gene match: 6. The germline gives CDR1 KGHDR, CDR2 SFDVKD. The CDR3 loop spans 16 amino acids. CDR3 DNA sequence: TGTGCCACCAGTGATTCTCAGGGGGCGAAAAATCAGCCCCAGCATTTT. Its translation is CATSDSQGAKNQPQHF.

This clone was seen a few times. The J gene is TRBJ2-3, the V gene TRBV28, with a tentative D call TRBD2 (7 bases). V was shortened by 4 bases and J by 7 bases, with 15 bases between the two germline ends. The length of the CDR3 is 14 residues. The germline V gene encodes CDR1 MDHEN and CDR2 SYDVKM. The CDR3 sequence is CASSSGGVGYTQYF. The CDR3 DNA is TGTGCCAGCAGTTCGGGGGGCGTAGGATATACGCAGTATTTT.

The chain is built from TRBV27 and TRBJ2-7; 13 positions match TRBD2. V was pared by 5 bases and J by 7 bases, with 8 bases of the junction left unmatched. The CDR3 runs 15 residues. Germline lookup yields CDR1 MNHEY and CDR2 SMNVEV (reference sequence). The CDR3 DNA follows: TGTGCCAGCAGTCCTGGGACTAGCGGGATGGGAGAGCAGTACTTC. It codes for CASSPGTSGMGEQYF.

The chain couples TRBV6-1 to TRBJ2-3; 7 nucleotides agree with TRBD2. The V gene end was trimmed by 2 bases and the J gene end by 0 bases; junction bases not matched to a gene: 17. The V gene's germline CDR1 is MNHNS and CDR2 SASEGT. CDR3 length: 20 amino acids. CDR3 coding DNA: TGTGCCAGCAGTGAAAGCCGGGGTCCGCGGGCTAGCGGTAGCACAGATACGCAGTATTTT. Protein product: CASSESRGPRASGSTDTQYF.

The rearrangement links TRBV7-2 to TRBJ2-2; the D is unclear. Germline CDR1 reads SGHTA; CDR2 reads FQGNSA. This CDR3 has 12 amino acids. Trimming shortened V by 5 bases and J by 6 bases, and 7 bases separated the two germline ends. DNA for the CDR3: TGTGCCAGCAGCCCCCAGTCCGGGGAGCTGTTTTTT. Translating it yields CASSPQSGELFF.

The genes are TRBV28 and TRBJ2-7; 8 bases align to TRBD2. V shed 5 bases and J 2 bases; nucleotides not matched to a gene: 5. The CDR3 runs to 14 residues. Germline lookup yields CDR1 MDHEN and CDR2 SYDVKM. CDR3 region: CASSPGRAPYEQYF. DNA of the CDR3: TGTGCCAGCAGTCCCGGGAGGGCCCCCTACGAGCAGTACTTC.

The chain links TRBV19 to TRBJ1-1; D is unclear. There are 16 residues in the CDR3. V lost 3 bases to trimming and J lost 3 bases, with 17 bases between them. Looked up from germline, CDR1 is LNHDA and CDR2 is SQIVND (reference sequence). CDR3 sequence (DNA): TGTGCCAGTAGTATGCCAAAGTCAGCGGTATACACTGAAGCTTTCTTT. Its translation: CASSMPKSAVYTEAFF.

The rearrangement links TRBV30 to TRBJ2-4; a weak D match, TRBD1 (6 bases). The CDR3 runs to 15 residues. Looked up from germline, CDR1 is GTSNPN and CDR2 is SVGIG (reference sequence). Trimming pared 4 bases from V and 0 bases from J, leaving 13 bases between. CDR3 DNA: TGTGCCTGGACCCACACAGGGATAGCCAAAAACATTCAGTACTTC. Translated, it gives CAWTHTGIAKNIQYF.

V and J are TRBV5-4 and TRBJ2-7; D is perhaps TRBD1 (5 bases). The CDR3 has 13 amino acids. Germline V CDR1 and CDR2: SGHNT, YYREEE (reference sequence). Trimming removed 1 base from V and 5 bases from J, with 10 bases in between. The CDR3 is CASSLRGDDEQYF. The DNA of the CDR3 is TGTGCCAGCAGCTTGAGGGGCGACGACGAGCAGTACTTC.

The chain couples TRBV10-3 to TRBJ2-1, with 11 bases lining up with TRBD1. From germline, CDR1 is ENHRY and CDR2 SYGVKD. V was pared by 3 bases and J by 7 bases, with 11 bases of the junction left unmatched. This CDR3 spans 17 amino acids. The CDR3 sequence: CAISEGQGAGRGNEQFF. In DNA, the CDR3 is TGTGCCATCAGTGAAGGACAGGGGGCCGGACGAGGGAATGAGCAGTTCTTC.

The chain carries TRBV7-3 and TRBJ2-2; 7 bases are shared with TRBD2. In germline, CDR1 is SGHTA, CDR2 FQGTGA. V lost 2 bases to trimming and J lost 7 bases; unmatched junction nucleotides: 10. This CDR3 has 16 amino acids. CDR3 protein: CASSLLPSGGNGELFF. The CDR3 DNA sequence: TGTGCCAGCAGCTTACTCCCTAGCGGAGGGAACGGGGAGCTGTTTTTT.

The gene calls are TRBV24-1 and TRBJ2-1; D might be TRBD2 (6 bases). V was trimmed by 3 bases and J by 4 bases, leaving 18 bases between them. Per germline, CDR1 KGHDR and CDR2 SFDVKD. The CDR3 extends over 17 amino acids. The CDR3 DNA sequence: TGTGCCACCAGTGATGAGAGACTGAGGAGGGGTTACAATGAGCAGTTCTTC. Its protein is CATSDERLRRGYNEQFF.

V and J are TRBV11-3 and TRBJ1-1; TRBD1 matches 7 bases. Trimming removed 2 bases from V and 3 bases from J; junction bases left unmatched: 9. There are 16 residues in the CDR3. Germline-derived CDR1 and CDR2 are SGHNT and YENEEA. DNA for the CDR3: TGTGCCAGCAGCTTAACGGGAAGACAGGGAGACACTGAAGCTTTCTTT. It codes for CASSLTGRQGDTEAFF.

This chain links TRBV6-1 with TRBJ2-1, with 8 bases lining up with TRBD2. The germline CDR1 and CDR2 sequences are MNHNS and SASEGT. V shed 2 bases, J shed 4 bases, and the junction held 4 bases outside the gene matches. CDR3 length: 15 residues. The CDR3 nucleotides read TGTGCCAGCAGTGAACCCACGGGAGGGTACAATGAGCAGTTCTTC. Encoded protein: CASSEPTGGYNEQFF.

The V and J genes are TRBV5-6 and TRBJ1-2, with D perhaps matching TRBD1 (5 bases). V lost 4 bases and J 3 bases, leaving 7 bases between the germline ends. Germline CDR1 reads SGHDT; CDR2 reads YYEEEE. This CDR3 comprises 12 residues. The CDR3 spells CASSTTDYGYTF. As DNA, the CDR3 is TGTGCCAGCAGCACGACAGACTATGGCTACACCTTC.

This chain connects TRBV29-1 to TRBJ2-7, with a tentative D call TRBD2 (5 bases). The germline V and J ends were trimmed by 4 bases and 0 bases, with 13 bases remaining between them. Germline assignment: CDR1 SQVTM and CDR2 ANQGSEA. The CDR3 contains 14 residues. CDR3 DNA sequence: TGCAGCGTTGGCGCCCCCAGCGGCTCCTACGAGCAGTACTTC. Translation gives CSVGAPSGSYEQYF.

The chain combines TRBV5-5 with TRBJ1-2; D uncertain. Germline V gene lookup returns CDR1 SGHKS and CDR2 YYEKEE (reference sequence). V lost 1 base, J lost 6 bases, and 7 bases lay in between. The CDR3 is 12 amino acids. In DNA, the CDR3 is TGTGCCAGCAGCTTGTGGCCAGATGGCTACACCTTC. The encoded protein is CASSLWPDGYTF. The full variable domain, in which reference TRBV5-5 and TRBJ1-2 provide the parts outside the CDR3, is DAGVTQSPTHLIKTRGQQVTLRCSPISGHKSVSWYQQVLGQGPQFIFQYYEKEERGRGNFPDRFSARQFPNYSSELNVNALLLGDSALYLCASSLWPDGYTFGSGTRLTVV.

J is TRBJ2-1 and V is TRBV6-1; TRBD2 matches 7 bases. CDR1 MNHNS and CDR2 SASEGT come from the germline V gene. This CDR3 comprises 16 residues. V lost 3 bases to trimming and J lost 2 bases; unmatched junction nucleotides: 7. As DNA, the CDR3 is TGTGCCAGCAGTGATGGGCGGGAGCGGCCCTACAATGAGCAGTTCTTC. As protein: CASSDGRERPYNEQFF.

The CDR3 DNA reads as TGTGCCAGCAGGGAGGGTGGCGGGGGAGAGCAGTTCTTC. Translating it yields CASREGGGGEQFF. V gene TRBV3-1 (or the pseudogene TRBV3-2) combines with J gene TRBJ2-1; 7 bases fit TRBD2. CDR1 is LGHDT and CDR2 is YNNKEL in the germline V gene (reference sequence). This CDR3 region has 13 residues. The V and J ends lost 6 bases and 10 bases, in that order; junction bases with no gene match: 9.

V usage is TRBV6-1 and J usage is TRBJ1-4; D gene ambiguous. Germline loops: CDR1 MNHNS, CDR2 SASEGT. Trimming left V 2 bases short and J 4 bases short, with 8 bases between. The CDR3 runs to 14 residues. The CDR3 DNA is TGTGCCAGCAGTGAACAGGCCCTTAATGAAAAACTGTTTTTT. Its protein product is CASSEQALNEKLFF.

This clone was recorded only once. The V call is TRBV4-1, the J call TRBJ2-7, with D possibly matching TRBD2 (6 bases). The CDR3 totals 14 residues. Germline V CDR1 and CDR2: MGHRA, YSYEKL. Trimming shortened V by 0 bases and J by 2 bases, and 8 bases separated the two germline ends. The CDR3 nucleotides read TGCGCCAGCAGCCAAGAGGAGGGTACCTACGAGCAGTACTTC. Its translation: CASSQEEGTYEQYF.

V and J are TRBV28 and TRBJ2-7; 15 nucleotides agree with TRBD2. Germline V gene lookup returns CDR1 MDHEN and CDR2 SYDVKM. V was pared by 6 bases and J by 4 bases, with 4 bases of the junction left unmatched. This CDR3 is 15 amino acids long. The CDR3: CASSPGTSGGYEQYF. CDR3 nucleotide sequence: TGTGCCAGCAGCCCCGGGACTAGCGGGGGGTACGAGCAGTACTTC.

V gene TRBV15 combines with J gene TRBJ2-7; TRBD2 matches at 12 bases. This CDR3 is built from 15 residues. CDR1 and CDR2 (germline): LNHNV, YYDKDF (reference sequence). The trim removed 2 bases at V and 3 bases at J, leaving 2 bases unmatched. In DNA, the CDR3 is TGTGCCACCAGCAGATCTAGCGGGAGGGACTACGAGCAGTACTTC. This gives the protein CATSRSSGRDYEQYF.

The chain combines TRBV19 with TRBJ2-1; 7 positions agree with TRBD2. Trimming removed 4 bases from V and 3 bases from J; junction bases left unmatched: 6. This CDR3 is built from 15 residues. CDR1 is LNHDA and CDR2 is SQIVND in the germline V gene (reference sequence). The CDR3 DNA is TGTGCCAGTAGTAGGGACGGGGGGTTCTACAATGAGCAGTTCTTC. Translated: CASSRDGGFYNEQFF.

The gene calls are TRBV5-1 and TRBJ1-6, with D tentatively TRBD1 (6 bases). The CDR3 covers 15 residues. Trimming removed 0 bases from V and 3 bases from J, with 7 bases in between. CDR1 SGHRS and CDR2 YFSETQ come from the germline V gene. The CDR3 DNA is TGCGCCAGCAGCTTGGGACAGGTCTATAATTCACCCCTCCACTTT. Its translation: CASSLGQVYNSPLHF.

This clone was observed a single time. The rearrangement uses TRBV6-5 and TRBJ2-1; 10 bases match TRBD2. This CDR3 spans 16 amino acids. Germline V gives CDR1 MNHEY, CDR2 SVGAGI. V was pared by 0 bases and J by 8 bases, with 7 bases of the junction left unmatched. The DNA for the CDR3 is TGTGCCAGCAGTTACTCTAGCTCTAGCGGGAGTCATGAGCAGTTCTTC. Its translation is CASSYSSSSGSHEQFF.

The chain carries TRBV3-1 (or the pseudogene TRBV3-2) and TRBJ1-2; D possibly corresponds to TRBD1 (6 bases). Trimming cost V 0 bases and J 5 bases, with 19 bases left between them. The CDR3 loop spans 17 amino acids. Germline loops: CDR1 LGHDT, CDR2 YNNKEL (reference sequence). CDR3 sequence reads: CASSQEGTGQTVYGYTF. The DNA for the CDR3 is TGTGCCAGCAGCCAAGAGGGTACAGGGCAAACTGTTTATGGCTACACCTTC.

In its sample, this clone was seen a few times. The same CDR3 also results from other DNA sequences found in this sample. Written as DNA, the CDR3 is TGTGCCAGCAGTGAAGGCAGGGGCGAGCAGTACGTC. This gives the protein CASSEGRGEQYV. This rearrangement joins TRBV2 to TRBJ2-7; D is possibly TRBD1 (6 bases). CDR3 length: 12 residues. The germline CDR1 and CDR2 sequences are SNHLY and FYNNEI. The germline V and J ends were trimmed by 1 base and 6 bases, with 7 bases remaining between them.

The gene calls are TRBV19 and TRBJ1-5; 8 bases are shared with TRBD1. CDR3 length: 13 amino acids. V lost 6 bases to trimming and J lost 4 bases; unmatched junction nucleotides: 2. The germline V gene encodes CDR1 LNHDA and CDR2 SQIVND (reference sequence). The CDR3 loop is CASRRDRNQPQHF. For the CDR3, the DNA is TGTGCCAGTAGACGGGACAGGAATCAGCCCCAGCATTTT. Combining the CDR3 with reference TRBV19 and TRBJ1-5 gives the whole variable domain DGGITQSPKYLFRKEGQNVTLSCEQNLNHDAMYWYRQDPGQGLRLIYYSQIVNDFQKGDIAEGYSVSREKKESFPLTVTSAQKNPTAFYLCASRRDRNQPQHFGDGTRLSIL.